Below are 18 T cell receptor beta chains sequenced from a single sample in a study of T cell responses to AZD1222 COVID-19 vaccine (dated by TCRdb to 2020 to 2022). The sample's time point label, decoded: about 28 days (+/-7) after the second vaccine dose. The library was prepared using the immunoSEQ multiplex PCR assay. In its TCRdb copy, this immuneACCESS table keeps in-frame sequences only and misses some clones. Where compared with another copy, unresolved V genes explain less than half of these, and the others have no known cause. Here the sample has approximately 130,000 clones; about nine tenths occur a single time. About 1.1% of the sample belongs to the ten largest clones. Sequenced material: peripheral blood, taken 28 days after the second AZD1222 dose. All receptors derive from an adult who received the AZD1222 COVID-19 vaccine.

The J gene is TRBJ1-2, the V gene TRBV11-3; 9 bases map to TRBD1. V was pared by 6 bases and J by 7 bases, with 9 bases of the junction left unmatched. The CDR3 length is 14 residues. The germline gives CDR1 SGHNT, CDR2 YENEEA. The CDR3 spells CASRGTGSEPGYTF. The CDR3 DNA follows: TGTGCCAGCAGGGGGACAGGGTCAGAACCTGGCTACACCTTC.

The chain recombines TRBV30 with TRBJ1-4; TRBD1 is a possible D gene (5 bases). The CDR3 loop spans 14 amino acids. In germline, CDR1 is GTSNPN, CDR2 SVGIG (reference sequence). Trimming cost V 5 bases and J 10 bases, with 20 bases left between them. CDR3 nucleotide sequence: TGTGCCTGGGGTGGGGTAGGGGCCCAGGGAAAACTGTTTTTT. Translating it yields CAWGGVGAQGKLFF.

J is TRBJ2-7 and V is TRBV11-2; D gene uncertain. V dropped 2 bases and J dropped 0 bases, with 8 bases sitting between them. The CDR3 length is 14 residues. Looked up from germline, CDR1 is SGHAT and CDR2 is FQNNGV. The CDR3 loop is CASSLYRSSYEQYF. CDR3 DNA sequence: TGTGCCAGCAGCTTATACCGGAGCTCCTACGAGCAGTACTTC.

The chain employs TRBV6-2 or TRBV6-3 and TRBJ2-7; perhaps TRBD1 as D (6 bases). CDR3 size: 14 residues. V lost 2 bases and J lost 5, with 13 bases in between. In germline, CDR1 is MNHEY, CDR2 SVGEGT. CDR3 amino acids: CASSYEGGDNEQYF. CDR3 DNA sequence: TGTGCCAGCAGTTACGAAGGGGGAGACAACGAGCAGTACTTC.

This clone was seen more than once but under ten times. The CDR3 sequence is CASSIVGDTEAFF. Here the CDR3 DNA reads TGTGCCAGTAGTATAGTGGGGGACACTGAAGCTTTCTTT. The chain links TRBV19 to TRBJ1-1, with D possibly matching TRBD1 (5 bases). The V gene's germline CDR1 is LNHDA and CDR2 SQIVND (reference sequence). V gave up 1 base and J gave up 3 bases, with 6 bases separating them. The CDR3 spans 13 residues.

For the CDR3, the DNA is TGTGCCAGCAGCTCTTCCGGGACTCAATCTGAGCAGTTCTTC. Translated: CASSSSGTQSEQFF. The chain carries TRBV7-3 and TRBJ2-1, with D possibly TRBD2 on 6 matching bases. The CDR3 is made up of 14 amino acids. With 4 bases removed from V and 9 bases from J, the gap between germline ends came to 16 bases. Germline-derived CDR1 and CDR2 are SGHTA and FQGTGA.

The rearrangement joins TRBV18 to TRBJ2-3, with TRBD2 as a possible D gene (5 bases). V gave up 0 bases and J gave up 0 bases, with 13 bases separating them. Per the germline V gene, CDR1 is KGHSH and CDR2 is LQKENI. This CDR3 has 17 amino acids. This CDR3 reads CASSPPVGSTSTDTQYF. The DNA for the CDR3 is TGTGCCAGCTCACCACCGGTAGGGAGTACTAGCACAGATACGCAGTATTTT.

The rearrangement links TRBV11-3 to TRBJ2-1; 7 bases match TRBD2. V was clipped by 1 base and J by 0 bases; unmatched bases: 0. The CDR3 loop spans 15 amino acids. Germline CDR1 reads SGHNT; CDR2 reads YENEEA. The CDR3: CASSLGGSSYNEQFF. Written as DNA, the CDR3 is TGTGCCAGCAGCTTAGGCGGGAGCTCCTACAATGAGCAGTTCTTC.

The table lists this clone with a count of one. The chain links TRBV11-2 to TRBJ2-3; 8 bases align to TRBD2. Germline CDR1 SGHAT, CDR2 FQNNGV. The trim removed 1 base at V and 5 bases at J, leaving 5 bases unmatched. The CDR3 runs 15 residues. In DNA form, the CDR3 reads TGTGCCAGCAGCTTAGGAGCGGGGGTGGTAGATACGCAGTATTTT. As protein: CASSLGAGVVDTQYF. Supplemented by reference TRBV11-2 and TRBJ2-3, the full variable domain reads EAGVAQSPRYKIIEKRQSVAFWCNPISGHATLYWYQQILGQGPKLLIQFQNNGVVDDSQLPKDRFSAERLKGVDSTLKIQPAKLEDSAVYLCASSLGAGVVDTQYFGPGTRLTVL.

The V and J genes are TRBV7-2 and TRBJ1-5; 8 bases map to TRBD1. V shed 1 base, J shed 3 bases, and the junction held 5 bases outside the gene matches. Looked up from germline, CDR1 is SGHTA and CDR2 is FQGNSA. CDR3 length: 16 residues. CDR3 in DNA: TGTGCCAGCAGCTTAGTCGGGACAGGTGACAATCAGCCCCAGCATTTT. Its translation: CASSLVGTGDNQPQHF.

The chain recombines TRBV12-3 or TRBV12-4 with TRBJ1-1, with D uncertain. The CDR3 has 13 residues. The V end was cut by 5 bases, the J end by 5 bases, with 12 bases between. CDR3 sequence: CASSAQSGTEAFF. DNA for the CDR3: TGTGCCAGCAGTGCTCAAAGTGGAACTGAAGCTTTCTTT.

V usage is TRBV19 and J usage is TRBJ1-1; D unresolved. The germline V gene encodes CDR1 LNHDA and CDR2 SQIVND (reference sequence). The germline V and J ends were trimmed by 5 bases and 6 bases, with 16 bases remaining between them. CDR3 size: 14 residues. CDR3 region: CASSSILGYAEAFF. DNA of the CDR3: TGTGCCAGTAGTTCTATCCTAGGATACGCTGAAGCTTTCTTT.

This rearrangement joins TRBV19 to TRBJ1-1; D gene uncertain. V lost 3 bases and J lost 4, with 6 bases in between. The germline V gene has CDR1 LNHDA and CDR2 SQIVND (reference sequence). This CDR3 contains 12 residues. This CDR3 reads CASSIRGTEAFF. For the CDR3, the DNA is TGTGCCAGTAGTATCAGAGGCACTGAAGCTTTCTTT.

Worth noting for this clone: Germline is not matched at one junction end, which may reflect a read error. The rearrangement uses TRBV10-3 and TRBJ2-7; TRBD1 is a possible D gene (7 bases). This CDR3 is 14 amino acids long. The germline gives CDR1 ENHRY, CDR2 SYGVKD. CDR3 sequence reads: CAISDGGQPYEQYF. The CDR3 DNA sequence: TGTGCCATTAGTGACGGGGGACAGCCCTACGAGCAGTACTTC.

This clone has only a few counts. This sequence joins TRBV19 and TRBJ1-5; D may be TRBD1 (5 bases). With 1 base removed from V and 2 bases from J, the gap between germline ends came to 12 bases. The CDR3 spans 16 residues. The germline V gene has CDR1 LNHDA and CDR2 SQIVND (reference sequence). Here the CDR3 DNA reads TGTGCCAGTAGTATAGTAGGTCCGGGGGGCAATCAGCCCCAGCATTTT. As protein: CASSIVGPGGNQPQHF.

The V call is TRBV4-2, the J call TRBJ2-7, with D perhaps matching TRBD1 (6 bases). The germline CDR1 and CDR2 sequences are LGHNA and YNFKEQ. Trimming removed 5 bases from V and 2 bases from J, with 16 bases in between. The CDR3 has 15 amino acids. DNA for the CDR3: TGTGCCAGCAGCGACGGGCGGACAGAAACCTACGAGCAGTACTTC. It translates to CASSDGRTETYEQYF.

V and J are TRBV5-1 and TRBJ2-7; TRBD2 aligns across 10 bases. Germline V CDR1 and CDR2: SGHRS, YFSETQ. The J segment lost 1 base and the V segment lost 0 bases, leaving 4 bases of the junction unmatched. The CDR3 extends over 16 amino acids. The CDR3 coding sequence is TGCGCCAGCAGCTTGGAAGCTAGCGGGAGTTCCTACGAGCAGTACTTC. This sequence encodes CASSLEASGSSYEQYF.

This chain uses TRBV7-2 with TRBJ1-1, with TRBD1 as a possible D gene (6 bases). The CDR3 covers 16 residues. The germline gives CDR1 SGHTA, CDR2 FQGNSA. V lost 1 base, J lost 0 bases, and 12 bases lay in between. The CDR3 loop reads CASSLGTGIMNTEAFF. In DNA form, the CDR3 reads TGTGCCAGCAGCTTAGGAACAGGGATCATGAACACTGAAGCTTTCTTT.